This TCR beta chain was sequenced during a study of T cells after yellow fever vaccination. Study conclusions and caveats: Detected again after the booster were most primary-vaccination clones, at about 96% CD4 and approximately 90% CD8. Of the clonotypes, a small share occurred in both CD4 and CD8 compartments. The study noted that FACS-sorted repertoires could contain abundant clonotypes contaminating from the bulk population.

V shed 0 bases and J 7 bases; nucleotides not matched to a gene: 1. The CDR3 extends over 15 amino acids. From germline, CDR1 is SGHRS and CDR2 YFSETQ. Remarks on this clonotype: Its matching antigen is unknown.

Universal primer sites and UMIs were introduced during 5'RACE template-switching synthesis of TCR cDNA. A single record per CDR3 protein comes from TCRdb applying MiXCR to the 5' RACE reads. The sample gives approximately 550,000 distinct CDR3 sequences, 15% to 20% of which show up once; around 15% is in the top ten. The gene calls are TRBV5-1 and TRBJ1-6; TRBD1 matches at 10 bases. Specimen: PBMCs, collected 15 days after the yellow fever booster vaccination. The clonotype comes from a man aged 25 to 40 who received the YFV17D yellow fever vaccine. CDR3 amino acids: CASSLGTGGNSPLHF. Written as DNA, the CDR3 is TGCGCCAGCAGCTTGGGGACAGGGGGAAATTCACCCCTCCACTTT.